Listed here are 2 T cell receptor beta chains from one sample, sequenced in a study of blood T cell repertoires in COVID-19. Method: immunoSEQ multiplex PCR; TCRdb's copy keeps in-frame clones and lacks some. The sample consists of 200,000 to 300,000 clones, approximately 85% of them appearing once. The source material was peripheral blood. These receptors were obtained from a woman of 80 years or more with COVID-19, enrolled during active disease.

V usage is TRBV5-1 and J usage is TRBJ1-2, with TRBD1 identical over 10 bases. J was trimmed by 4 bases and V by 5 bases; bases with no gene match: 11. Germline CDR1 reads SGHRS; CDR2 reads YFSETQ. This CDR3 spans 16 amino acids. The CDR3 bases are TGCGCCAGCAGAATCAGCGGGACAGGGGTGATCTATGGCTACACCTTC. Protein product: CASRISGTGVIYGYTF.

The chain recombines TRBV6-5 with TRBJ2-7; tentatively, D is TRBD1 (6 bases). Germline assignment: CDR1 MNHEY and CDR2 SVGAGI. The CDR3 consists of 13 residues. The germline V and J ends were trimmed by 7 bases and 1 base, with 11 bases remaining between them. This CDR3 is CASTRGGSYEQYF. Written as DNA, the CDR3 is TGTGCCAGCACCCGAGGGGGTTCCTACGAGCAGTACTTC.